The source of this T cell receptor beta chain is a study of post-analysis software for immune sequencing data. Overall study context: The cohort encompassed relapsing-remitting, secondary progressive and progressive-relapsing multiple sclerosis disease courses.

This clonotype was found once. Its antigen is unknown. Per germline, CDR1 KGHDR and CDR2 SFDVKD. V shed 3 bases and J shed 2 bases, with 16 bases lying between them. This CDR3 is built from 17 residues. Study-level points and caveats: Controls had lower frequencies than patients of four or five TRBV segments, which included TRBV5-6, TRBV5-1 and TRBV20-1. Controls showed significantly higher normalized Chao1 diversity than did multiple sclerosis patients. Same-batch samples co-clustered strongly by F measure.

The authors incorporated unique molecular identifiers into the TCR beta cDNA libraries. The authors obtained some 500,000 cDNA molecules from around 1 to 9.1 million T cells. Via MiXCR, TCRdb re-called the PCR reads, giving one row per CDR3 protein. Among roughly 600,000 distinct CDR3 sequences, about 44% were seen once, and the ten largest hold roughly 1.8%. The receptor was derived from a girl aged 10-17 years with multiple sclerosis. Specimen: blood. The J gene is TRBJ2-1, the V gene TRBV24-1; D tentatively fits TRBD1 or TRBD2 (6 bases each). For the CDR3, the DNA is TGTGCCACCAGTGATCCCGACCCCCGGGGGCCCTACAATGAGCAGTTCTTC. Residues: CATSDPDPRGPYNEQFF.